This T cell receptor (beta chain) was captured by sequencing in a study of human CD8 memory T cell subsets. Overall study findings and caveats: This study determined the sequences of T cell receptor beta chains and of no other chains.

Production of TCR beta libraries used UMI-labeled 5' RACE as the method. TCRdb reprocessed the 5' RACE reads and stores each CDR3 protein as one record, lacking DNA. The sample spans 7,000 to 9,500 distinct CDR3 sequences; the ten largest clones claim around 25%. Measured by frequency, this clonotype is medium-sized. What it recognizes is unknown. The CDR3 sequence is 15 residues long. CDR1 and CDR2 from the germline V gene are MDHEN and SYDVKM. The sequencing sample was made of CD8+ T cells from PBMCs. The sequence derives from a human donor in good health. The chain couples TRBV28 to TRBJ2-1; TCRdb's assignment of TRBD2 cannot be checked, as there is no DNA. The CDR3 here is CASSPGLAGENEQFF. Full variable domain (remainder filled in from reference TRBV28 and TRBJ2-1): DVKVTQSSRYLVKRTGEKVFLECVQDMDHENMFWYRQDPGLGLRLIYFSYDVKMKEKGDIPEGYSVSREKKERFSLILESASTNQTSMYLCASSPGLAGENEQFFGPGTRLTVL.